This TCR beta chain was found in a study of T cells in localized non-small cell lung cancer. The table came from immunoSEQ multiplex PCR; TCRdb's copy has only in-frame clones and leaves some out. The data show about 20,000 clones, approximately 90% seen once. Per germline, CDR1 MNHEY and CDR2 SVGAGI. Trimming pared 5 bases from V and 4 bases from J, leaving 9 bases between. The CDR3 runs 13 residues. This TCR was recovered from a man between 40 and 70 years old with stage I lung adenocarcinoma. The genes are TRBV6-5 and TRBJ1-5, with D perhaps TRBD1 (5 bases). The source material was peripheral blood, sampled before any cancer treatment. The CDR3: CASSDSGNQPQHF. Here the CDR3 DNA reads TGTGCCAGCAGTGATTCAGGGAATCAGCCCCAGCATTTT.